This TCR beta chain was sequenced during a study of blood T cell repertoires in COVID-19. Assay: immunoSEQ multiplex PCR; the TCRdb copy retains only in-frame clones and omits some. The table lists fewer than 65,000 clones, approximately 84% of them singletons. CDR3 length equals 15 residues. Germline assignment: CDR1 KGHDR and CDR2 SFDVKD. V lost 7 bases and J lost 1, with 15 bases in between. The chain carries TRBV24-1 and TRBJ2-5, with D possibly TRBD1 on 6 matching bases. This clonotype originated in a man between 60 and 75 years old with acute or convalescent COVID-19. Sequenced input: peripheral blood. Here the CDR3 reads CATSPGQWFQETQYF. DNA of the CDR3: TGTGCCACCAGCCCGGGACAATGGTTCCAAGAGACCCAGTACTTC.